Reported below is one T cell receptor (beta chain). An end of the junction does not agree with germline; a read error may underlie this. These data originate in a study of CD8 T cells in Susac syndrome. It was with random hexamers that 0.5 to 1 ug RNA was reverse transcribed. TCRdb used MiXCR to reprocess the immunoSEQ multiplex PCR reads, holding one entry per CDR3 protein. The sample shows 75,000 to 95,000 distinct CDR3 sequences, around 90% of them seen only once. The germline V gene encodes CDR1 SSHAT and CDR2 FNYEAQ (reference sequence). This CDR3 is built from 15 residues. The rearrangement links TRBV7-7 to TRBJ2-7; D may correspond to TRBD1 or TRBD2 (5 bases each). Sequences were obtained from CD8+ T cells from PBMCs. The TCR was taken from a human donor with multiple sclerosis. The CDR3 bases are TGTGCTAGCAGCTTAGGGGTGGGGAGCTCCTACGAGCAGTACTTC. Amino acid sequence: CASSLGVGSSYEQYF.